One sample yielded the 29 T cell receptor beta chains listed below, sequenced in a study of T cells in Graves' hyperthyroidism and ophthalmopathy. Researchers amplified the TCR beta CDR3 regions from RNA transcripts. Using the HTBI primer set, a first-round RT-PCR was run on the TCR CDR3. TCRdb passed the multiplex PCR reads through MiXCR, listing each CDR3 protein once. The sample includes more than 300,000 distinct CDR3 sequences, 15% to 20% of them seen just once. The source material was blood. The source is a man younger than 35 with Graves' ophthalmopathy.

This clonotype was counted many times. This chain joins TRBV7-8 and TRBJ2-1; D might be TRBD1 (7 bases). This CDR3 region has 15 residues. Per the germline V gene, CDR1 is SGHVS and CDR2 is FQNEAQ. V was pared by 4 bases and J by 0 bases, with 10 bases between. The CDR3 protein is CASSSGGLSYNEQFF. The CDR3 nucleotides are TGTGCCAGCAGCTCAGGGGGGCTCTCCTACAATGAGCAGTTCTTC.

This clonotype has at least ten counts. The rearrangement uses TRBV7-8 and TRBJ2-3, with 7 bases matching TRBD1. The CDR3 loop spans 16 amino acids. Germline CDR1 reads SGHVS; CDR2 reads FQNEAQ. J gave up 2 bases and V 3 bases, and 8 bases lay outside the gene matches. In nucleotides, the CDR3 is TGTGCCAGCAGCTTTCGCCGTACAGGGGACACAGATACGCAGTATTTT. Translated, it gives CASSFRRTGDTDTQYF.

There are many counts of this clonotype. The chain couples TRBV6-5 to TRBJ1-1; 9 bases agree with TRBD1. CDR3 length: 17 amino acids. Per germline, CDR1 MNHEY and CDR2 SVGAGI. Trimming removed 0 bases from V and 5 bases from J; junction bases left unmatched: 10. The CDR3 spells CASSYSGGQGPGTEAFF. The DNA of the CDR3 is TGTGCCAGCAGTTACTCGGGGGGACAGGGCCCAGGAACTGAAGCTTTCTTT.

In the case of this clonotype: Given a much more abundant clone one base away, this may be a read error. The chain is built from TRBV18 and TRBJ2-5, with 7 bases matching TRBD1. Germline loops: CDR1 KGHSH, CDR2 LQKENI. CDR3 size: 14 residues. For the CDR3, the DNA is TGTGCCAGCTCTCATGACAGGGTTCGAGAGACCCGGTACTTC. This codes for CASSHDRVRETRYF.

In this sample, this clonotype turned up a few times. The DNA for the CDR3 is TGTGCCAGCAGTTACTTAGGCGGCCACGAGCAGTACTTC. Translating gives CASSYLGGHEQYF. The chain combines TRBV6-6 with TRBJ2-7; D call uncertain. V was trimmed by 1 base and J by 5 bases, leaving 9 bases between them. The CDR3 length is 13 residues. The germline gives CDR1 MNHNY, CDR2 SVGAGI (reference sequence).

This clonotype occurred many times. The V gene is TRBV2, the J gene TRBJ2-2; no firm D call. The V end lost 8 bases, the J end lost 2 bases, and 9 bases lay between the germline ends. In germline, CDR1 is SNHLY, CDR2 FYNNEI. The CDR3 is 13 amino acids. CDR3 in amino acids: CASGLRNTGELFF. As DNA, the CDR3 is TGTGCCAGCGGTTTACGAAACACCGGGGAGCTGTTTTTT.

This clonotype came up many times. J is TRBJ1-1 and V is TRBV12-3 or TRBV12-4; perhaps TRBD1 as D (5 bases). The CDR3 loop spans 15 amino acids. The V and J ends lost 7 bases and 1 base respectively, with 16 bases between them. CDR3 sequence reads: CASTSPRGGNTEAFF. CDR3 nucleotides: TGTGCCAGCACCAGCCCCCGGGGGGGGAACACTGAAGCTTTCTTT.

In this sample, this clonotype turned up a few times. DNA of the CDR3: TGTGCCAGCAGTGACGAAGACGGATACAATGAGCAGTTCTTC. Residues: CASSDEDGYNEQFF. The gene calls are TRBV2 and TRBJ2-1; D is unresolved. Trimming shortened V by 3 bases and J by 4 bases, and 10 bases separated the two germline ends. The CDR3 is 14 residues long. Germline V lookup: CDR1 SNHLY, CDR2 FYNNEI.

In this sample, this clonotype turned up a few times. This clone may be a read error of a much larger clone one base away. The rearrangement uses TRBV11-2 and TRBJ2-5, with unresolved D. The CDR3 consists of 11 residues. The V gene's germline CDR1 is SGHAT and CDR2 FQNNGV. V was shortened by 3 bases and J by 7 bases, with 6 bases between the two germline ends. The CDR3 DNA sequence: TGTGCCAGCAGCTTCACGGGGACCCAGTACTTC. This encodes CASSFTGTQYF.

This chain connects TRBV4-1 to TRBJ2-3, with 11 bases matching TRBD2. This CDR3 contains 18 residues. Unmatched junction bases numbered 7, after V lost 0 bases and J lost 2 bases. Germline loops: CDR1 MGHRA, CDR2 YSYEKL. Here the CDR3 DNA reads TGCGCCAGCAGCCAAGAAATAGCGGGGGGGAAATTCACAGATACGCAGTATTTT. Translating it yields CASSQEIAGGKFTDTQYF.

This clonotype was observed many times. The chain combines TRBV5-1 with TRBJ2-7, with 8 bases identical to TRBD1. Trimming took 4 bases from V and 3 from J; bases not matched to a gene: 3. The CDR3 spans 13 residues. Per germline, CDR1 SGHRS and CDR2 YFSETQ. Written as DNA, the CDR3 is TGCGCCAGCAGCGTAGACAGGGGCTACGAGCAGTACTTC. This translates into CASSVDRGYEQYF.

This clonotype was picked up many times. The J gene is TRBJ1-2, the V gene TRBV5-1; D is ambiguous. The V end lost 0 bases, the J end lost 2 bases, and 8 bases lay between the germline ends. The CDR3 is 14 amino acids. Germline CDR1 SGHRS, CDR2 YFSETQ. DNA of the CDR3: TGCGCCAGCAGCTTGGATCCAGAAAACTATGGCTACACCTTC. It is translated as CASSLDPENYGYTF.

This clonotype was detected a few times. This chain joins TRBV15 and TRBJ1-2; TRBD1 agrees at 7 bases. Germline assignment: CDR1 LNHNV and CDR2 YYDKDF (reference sequence). This CDR3 is built from 14 residues. Trimming cost V 5 bases and J 8 bases; bases outside gene matches: 11. The CDR3 region is CATSGFRGGSGYTF. As DNA, the CDR3 is TGTGCCACCAGCGGCTTCAGGGGGGGAAGCGGCTACACCTTC.

Comment on this clonotype: A much larger clonotype is one base distant, so this may be a read error. The J gene is TRBJ1-1, the V gene TRBV6-1; D ambiguous. CDR3 length: 13 amino acids. Germline V gene data show CDR1 as MNHNS and CDR2 as SASEGT. The V gene lost 8 bases and the J gene lost 1 base, with 11 bases spanning the gap. The CDR3 DNA reads as TGTGCCAGCTCAGCAAACCCGAACACTGAAGCTTTCTTT. Amino acid sequence: CASSANPNTEAFF.

Worth noting for this clonotype: A clone one base away is much larger, so this may be a read error. It is unclear where the CDR3 begins or ends on the DNA, so no DNA is shown, and the CDR3 is as TCRdb lists it. The V gene is TRBV9, the J gene TRBJ1-6; TRBD1 is the table's D call, not checked against the DNA. The CDR3 length equals 15 residues, ends included. Per germline, CDR1 SGDLS and CDR2 YYNGEE. The CDR3 region is CASSVATGSGSPPHF.

In nucleotides, the CDR3 is TGCAGTGCTGAGACCGGGGCCTCCTATGGCTACACCTTC. Translating gives CSAETGASYGYTF. The genes are TRBV20-1 and TRBJ1-2, with D perhaps TRBD1 (5 bases). This CDR3 comprises 13 residues. Germline lookup yields CDR1 DFQATT and CDR2 SNEGSKA (reference sequence). V lost 5 bases to trimming and J lost 4 bases, with 14 bases between them.

This clonotype was seen many times. This chain joins TRBV27 and TRBJ2-1, with 8 nucleotides matching TRBD2. CDR3 size: 17 residues. Germline lookup yields CDR1 MNHEY and CDR2 SMNVEV (reference sequence). V shed 2 bases and J 4 bases; nucleotides not matched to a gene: 10. The CDR3: CASSLRAGGLLYNEQFF. Written as DNA, the CDR3 is TGTGCCAGCAGTTTAAGGGCGGGGGGACTCTTATACAATGAGCAGTTCTTC.

This clonotype was observed many times. The chain is built from TRBV20-1 and TRBJ1-1; no clear D gene. CDR1 is DFQATT, CDR2 SNEGSKA, per germline (reference sequence). The CDR3 covers 13 residues. V was cut by 6 bases and J by 1 base, with 12 bases left in between. Here the CDR3 reads CSAHSRRNTEAFF. CDR3 coding DNA: TGCAGTGCCCACAGCAGGCGGAACACTGAAGCTTTCTTT.

The chain is built from TRBV10-2 and TRBJ2-7; the match to TRBD1 covers 7 bases. Germline V CDR1 and CDR2: WSHSY, SAAADI. V was pared by 10 bases and J by 2 bases, with 5 bases of the junction left unmatched. This CDR3 is 12 amino acids long. CDR3 residues: CAIRQGPYEQYF. CDR3 coding DNA: TGCGCCATAAGACAGGGACCCTACGAGCAGTACTTC.

This clonotype has a handful of counts. This chain connects TRBV19 to TRBJ1-1; no clear D. V lost 0 bases, J lost 3 bases, and 5 bases lay in between. The germline V gene encodes CDR1 LNHDA and CDR2 SQIVND (reference sequence). The length of the CDR3 is 13 residues. CDR3 region: CASSIEEDTEAFF. The CDR3 region has the DNA TGTGCCAGTAGTATAGAGGAGGACACTGAAGCTTTCTTT. Together with reference TRBV19 and TRBJ1-1, the CDR3 gives the full variable domain: DGGITQSPKYLFRKEGQNVTLSCEQNLNHDAMYWYRQDPGQGLRLIYYSQIVNDFQKGDIAEGYSVSREKKESFPLTVTSAQKNPTAFYLCASSIEEDTEAFFGQGTRLTVV.

This clonotype was observed a few times. The V call is TRBV19, the J call TRBJ2-1; D remains ambiguous. The CDR3 covers 15 residues. Germline V gene sequence: CDR1 LNHDA, CDR2 SQIVND (reference sequence). The V end lost 3 bases, the J end lost 0 bases, and 9 bases lay between the germline ends. The CDR3 DNA is TGTGCCAGTAGTATTGACGGGTTCTCCTACAATGAGCAGTTCTTC. This codes for CASSIDGFSYNEQFF.

The J gene is TRBJ2-1, the V gene TRBV24-1; 13 bases align to TRBD2. Germline CDR1 and CDR2: KGHDR and SFDVKD. This CDR3 spans 18 amino acids. Losses at the gene ends were 3 bases for V and 0 bases for J; bases not matched to a gene: 4. In nucleotides, the CDR3 is TGTGCCACCAGTGATGGGACTAGCGGGGCAATCTCCTACAATGAGCAGTTCTTC. Protein sequence: CATSDGTSGAISYNEQFF.

This clonotype was observed a few times. The V gene is TRBV27, the J gene TRBJ1-2; tentative D call: TRBD1 (5 bases). V lost 0 bases, J lost 6 bases, and 14 bases lay in between. Germline CDR1 and CDR2: MNHEY and SMNVEV (reference sequence). The CDR3 loop spans 15 amino acids. The CDR3 coding sequence is TGTGCCAGCAGTTTATCGATTGAGGGGTATAATGGCTACACCTTC. Translation gives CASSLSIEGYNGYTF.

This clonotype was observed many times. The chain uses TRBV2 and TRBJ2-1, with 9 positions matching TRBD2. Germline lookup yields CDR1 SNHLY and CDR2 FYNNEI. V lost 7 bases to trimming and J lost 7 bases; unmatched junction nucleotides: 8. The CDR3 has 14 residues. Here the CDR3 reads CASIPAGGRNEQFF. The CDR3 nucleotides read TGTGCCAGCATACCGGCGGGGGGGCGAAATGAGCAGTTCTTC.

In this sample, this clonotype turned up a few times. V is TRBV10-3 and J is TRBJ1-3; 8 nucleotides line up with TRBD1. The CDR3 has 15 amino acids. Germline CDR1 ENHRY, CDR2 SYGVKD. V trimming: 11 bases; J trimming: 2 bases; junction bases outside the gene matches: 11. CDR3 DNA sequence: TGTGCCCTACCCCAGGACAGGGCAACTGGAAACACCATATATTTT. As protein: CALPQDRATGNTIYF.

This clonotype has more than one count but fewer than ten. V and J are TRBV7-6 and TRBJ2-7; TRBD2 agrees at 11 bases. This CDR3 comprises 17 residues. V lost 1 base and J lost 0; bases outside the gene matches: 5. CDR1 and CDR2 from the germline V gene are SGHVS and FNYEAQ. CDR3 DNA sequence: TGTGCCAGCAGCTTAGGTCCTAGCGGGGGGATCTCCTACGAGCAGTACTTC. Protein sequence: CASSLGPSGGISYEQYF.

This clonotype has ten or more counts. The chain carries TRBV6-1 and TRBJ1-2, with D maybe TRBD1 (5 bases). The CDR3 totals 16 residues. CDR1 MNHNS and CDR2 SASEGT come from the germline V gene. The V gene lost 5 bases and the J gene lost 7 bases, with 23 bases spanning the gap. The CDR3 sequence: CASSFRLDGGDRGYTF. Here the CDR3 DNA reads TGTGCCAGCAGTTTTCGATTGGACGGAGGGGATCGTGGCTACACCTTC.

Only a few counts were recorded for this clonotype. The gene calls are TRBV24-1 and TRBJ1-2; perhaps TRBD1 as D (6 bases). The germline gives CDR1 KGHDR, CDR2 SFDVKD. V was clipped by 5 bases and J by 3 bases, with 15 bases between them. The CDR3 runs 15 residues. Written as DNA, the CDR3 is TGTGCCACCAGTGGGTCAAAAGGGGGGGACTATGGCTACACCTTC. Translated, it gives CATSGSKGGDYGYTF.

V and J are TRBV4-1 and TRBJ2-1; no clear D. This CDR3 has 12 amino acids. V was pared by 1 base and J by 7 bases, with 5 bases between. Per germline, CDR1 MGHRA and CDR2 YSYEKL. Here the CDR3 DNA reads TGCGCCAGCAGCCAAGGAGCGAATGAGCAGTTCTTC. Translated, it gives CASSQGANEQFF.